This T cell receptor (beta chain) appears in the sequencing data of a study of blood T cells in healthy people across ages. V lost 0 bases and J lost 7, with 15 bases in between. Germline loops: CDR1 SQVTM, CDR2 ANQGSEA. This CDR3 region has 14 residues. This clonotype was detected only once. A second PCR, run for about 7 to 11 cycles, used a sample-barcoded 5' primer plus a J-beta primer mix. TCRdb re-called the 5' RACE reads through MiXCR, storing one row per CDR3 protein. The sample has 600,000 to 900,000 distinct CDR3 sequences, roughly 25% seen once. This sample also appeared in a second study, on T cells of mothers and their children. That work states: A few healthy Caucasian mothers and their six children were the donors.

The sequencing input was blood. This receptor was obtained from a boy between 5 and 17 years old in good health. The rearrangement links TRBV29-1 to TRBJ1-2; possibly TRBD1 for D (5 bases). The CDR3 sequence is CSVEELTEGGGYTF. CDR3 in DNA: TGCAGCGTTGAAGAGCTGACAGAAGGTGGTGGCTACACCTTC. Looking up the rest from reference TRBV29-1 and TRBJ1-2 gives the full variable domain: SAVISQKPSRDICQRGTSLTIQCQVDSQVTMMFWYRQQPGQSLTLIATANQGSEATYESGFVIDKFPISRPNLTFSTLTVSNMSPEDSSIYLCSVEELTEGGGYTFGSGTRLTVV.